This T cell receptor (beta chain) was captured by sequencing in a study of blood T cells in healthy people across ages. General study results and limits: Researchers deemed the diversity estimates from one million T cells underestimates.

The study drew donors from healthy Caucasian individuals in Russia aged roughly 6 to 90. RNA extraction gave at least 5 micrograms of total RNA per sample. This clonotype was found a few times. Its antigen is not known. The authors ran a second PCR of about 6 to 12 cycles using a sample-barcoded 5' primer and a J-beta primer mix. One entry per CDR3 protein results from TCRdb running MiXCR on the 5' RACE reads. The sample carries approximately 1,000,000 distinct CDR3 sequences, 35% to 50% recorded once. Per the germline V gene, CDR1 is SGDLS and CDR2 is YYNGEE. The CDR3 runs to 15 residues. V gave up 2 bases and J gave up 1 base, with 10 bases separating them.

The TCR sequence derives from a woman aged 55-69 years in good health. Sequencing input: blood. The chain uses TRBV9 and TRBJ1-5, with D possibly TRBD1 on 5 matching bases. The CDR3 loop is CASSVGAVSNQPQHF. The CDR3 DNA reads TGTGCCAGCAGCGTCGGGGCCGTAAGCAATCAGCCCCAGCATTTT.